The T cell receptor beta chain under discussion was sequenced for a study of blood T cell repertoires in COVID-19. Methods used by the authors: Reference gene primer amplification gave nucleated cell count estimates. The table came from immunoSEQ multiplex PCR; TCRdb's copy has only in-frame clones and leaves some out. V and J calls and clone size come straight from that table; D and trimming were deduced from the DNA. The data contain 150,000 to 200,000 clones, about 87% of them singletons. The CDR3 extends over 15 amino acids. Germline V lookup: CDR1 SGDLS, CDR2 YYNGEE. V lost 0 bases, J lost 1 base, and 9 bases lay in between.

This receptor was taken from a man between 60 and 75 years old with acute or convalescent COVID-19. The rearrangement uses TRBV9 and TRBJ2-3, with D possibly matching TRBD2 (6 bases). The specimen sequenced was peripheral blood. The CDR3 region has the DNA TGTGCCAGCAGCGTAGCTGGGACTGGCACAGATACGCAGTATTTT. Its protein product is CASSVAGTGTDTQYF.